The 7 T cell receptor beta chains in this list originate from one sample, sequenced in a study of OX40 agonist ivuxolimab in advanced cancers. Measured with immunoSEQ multiplex PCR; TCRdb has only the in-frame clones, and not every one. The sample includes about 66,000 clones, approximately 87% seen only once; the top ten take around 0.68%. The specimen was CD4+ or CD8+ T cells sorted from blood, collected in a trial of the OX40 agonist ivuxolimab. These receptor sequences come from an adult with an advanced solid tumor such as melanoma, head and neck, liver or kidney cancer.

This chain links TRBV7-2 with TRBJ1-1; tentatively, D is TRBD1 (6 bases). There are 15 residues in the CDR3. Germline V gene lookup returns CDR1 SGHTA and CDR2 FQGNSA. V was pared by 2 bases and J by 1 base, with 11 bases between. The CDR3 region has the DNA TGTGCCAGCAGCTTATTGGGGGCGGCGAACACTGAAGCTTTCTTT. This gives the protein CASSLLGAANTEAFF.

The chain couples TRBV5-4 to TRBJ2-7; unclear D gene. The germline gives CDR1 SGHNT, CDR2 YYREEE (reference sequence). The V gene lost 0 bases and the J gene lost 2 bases, with 9 bases spanning the gap. The CDR3 has 14 amino acids. The CDR3, as DNA: TGTGCCAGCAGCTTGGGAGGCGTTACCTACGAGCAGTACTTC. Amino acids: CASSLGGVTYEQYF.

The chain couples TRBV4-3 to TRBJ1-2, with D possibly matching TRBD1 (5 bases). Germline V lookup: CDR1 LGHNA, CDR2 YSLEER. CDR3 length equals 14 residues. Trimming removed 3 bases at V and 3 bases at J, with 11 bases between. For the CDR3, the DNA is TGCGCCAGCAGCCAGGGTGACAGTTACTATGGCTACACCTTC. Translated, it gives CASSQGDSYYGYTF.

V is TRBV4-2 and J is TRBJ2-7; TRBD2 matches 8 bases. This CDR3 is built from 13 residues. Unmatched junction bases numbered 6, after V lost 8 bases and J lost 3 bases. CDR1 LGHNA and CDR2 YNFKEQ come from the germline V gene. The CDR3, as DNA: TGTGCCAGCGGGCGGGAGGTGGACTACGAGCAGTACTTC. Encoded protein: CASGREVDYEQYF.

The J gene is TRBJ1-1, the V gene TRBV5-4; D not resolved. Germline loops: CDR1 SGHNT, CDR2 YYREEE (reference sequence). This CDR3 comprises 13 residues. Trimming stripped 0 bases from V and 3 bases from J, with 6 bases between. The CDR3 DNA follows: TGTGCCAGCAGCTTGGGGCAGTACACTGAAGCTTTCTTT. As protein: CASSLGQYTEAFF.

About this clone itself: At one end the junction does not follow the germline gene, possibly because of a read error. The V call is TRBV10-1, the J call TRBJ1-1; possibly TRBD1 for D (5 bases). The germline gives CDR1 WNHNN, CDR2 SYGVQD (reference sequence). The CDR3 consists of 9 residues. The CDR3 coding sequence is TGCGCCAGCCTCTCCGGGGCCCCCTTT. This encodes CASLSGAPF.

This sequence joins TRBV7-6 and TRBJ2-1; D tentatively reads TRBD1 or TRBD2 (6 bases each). V was shortened by 4 bases and J by 6 bases, with 22 bases between the two germline ends. CDR1 and CDR2 from the germline V gene are SGHVS and FNYEAQ. The CDR3 is 17 amino acids. As DNA, the CDR3 is TGTGCCAGCAGCTCGGACCAACTAGGGGGGCCGGGCAATGAGCAGTTCTTC. Its protein product is CASSSDQLGGPGNEQFF. Full variable domain (rest looked up from reference TRBV7-6 and TRBJ2-1): GAGVSQSPRYKVTKRGQDVALRCDPISGHVSLYWYRQALGQGPEFLTYFNYEAQQDKSGLPNDRFSAERPEGSISTLTIQRTEQRDSAMYRCASSSDQLGGPGNEQFFGPGTRLTVL.